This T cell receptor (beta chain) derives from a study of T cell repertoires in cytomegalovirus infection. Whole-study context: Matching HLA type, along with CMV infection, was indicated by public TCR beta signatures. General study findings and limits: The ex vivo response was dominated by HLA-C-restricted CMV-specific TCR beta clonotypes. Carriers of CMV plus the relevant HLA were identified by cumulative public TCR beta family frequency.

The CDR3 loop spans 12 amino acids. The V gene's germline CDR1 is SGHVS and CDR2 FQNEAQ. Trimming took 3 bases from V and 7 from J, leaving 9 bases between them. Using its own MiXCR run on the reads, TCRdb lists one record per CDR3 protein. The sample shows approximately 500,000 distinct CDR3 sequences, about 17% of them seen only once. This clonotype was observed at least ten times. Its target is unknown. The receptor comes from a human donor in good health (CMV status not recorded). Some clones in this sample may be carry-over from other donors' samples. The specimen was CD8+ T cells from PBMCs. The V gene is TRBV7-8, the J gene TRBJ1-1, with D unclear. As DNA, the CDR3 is TGTGCCAGCAGCTTGAGGGCATTTGAAGCTTTCTTT. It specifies CASSLRAFEAFF.